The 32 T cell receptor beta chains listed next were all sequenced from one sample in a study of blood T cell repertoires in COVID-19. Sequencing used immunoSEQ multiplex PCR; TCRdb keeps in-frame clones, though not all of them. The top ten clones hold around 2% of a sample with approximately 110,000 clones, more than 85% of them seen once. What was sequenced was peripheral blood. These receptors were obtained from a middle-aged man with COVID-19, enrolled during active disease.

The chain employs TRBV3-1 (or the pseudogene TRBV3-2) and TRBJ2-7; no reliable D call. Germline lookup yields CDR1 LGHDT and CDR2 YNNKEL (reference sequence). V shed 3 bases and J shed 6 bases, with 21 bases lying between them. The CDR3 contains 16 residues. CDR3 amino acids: CASSQKQWQSFGEQYF. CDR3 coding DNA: TGTGCCAGCAGCCAGAAACAGTGGCAAAGTTTCGGCGAGCAGTACTTC.

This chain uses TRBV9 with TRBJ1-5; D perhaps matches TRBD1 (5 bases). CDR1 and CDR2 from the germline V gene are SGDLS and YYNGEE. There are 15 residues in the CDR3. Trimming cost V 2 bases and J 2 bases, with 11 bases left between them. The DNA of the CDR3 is TGTGCCAGCAGCGTCGGGGCGGGAGGCAATCAGCCCCAGCATTTT. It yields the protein CASSVGAGGNQPQHF.

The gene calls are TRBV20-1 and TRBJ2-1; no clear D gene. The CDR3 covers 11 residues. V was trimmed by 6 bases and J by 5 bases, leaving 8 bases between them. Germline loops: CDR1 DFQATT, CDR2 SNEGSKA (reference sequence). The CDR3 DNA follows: TGCAGTGCCCCCGGTCACAATGAGCAGTTCTTC. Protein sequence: CSAPGHNEQFF.

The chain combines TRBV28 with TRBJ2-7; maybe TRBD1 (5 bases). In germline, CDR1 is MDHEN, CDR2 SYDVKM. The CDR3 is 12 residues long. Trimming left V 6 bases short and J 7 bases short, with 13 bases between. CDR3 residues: CASRAGFEEQYF. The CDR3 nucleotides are TGTGCCAGCAGGGCAGGGTTTGAGGAGCAGTACTTC. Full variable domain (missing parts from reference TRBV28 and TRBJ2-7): DVKVTQSSRYLVKRTGEKVFLECVQDMDHENMFWYRQDPGLGLRLIYFSYDVKMKEKGDIPEGYSVSREKKERFSLILESASTNQTSMYLCASRAGFEEQYFGPGTRLTVT.

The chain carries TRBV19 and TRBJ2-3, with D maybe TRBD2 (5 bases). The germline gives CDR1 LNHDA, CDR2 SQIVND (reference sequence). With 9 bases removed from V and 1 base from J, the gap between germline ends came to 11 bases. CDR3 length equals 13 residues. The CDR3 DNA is TGTGCCAGCTCAGCGGAGCGCACAGATACGCAGTATTTT. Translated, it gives CASSAERTDTQYF.

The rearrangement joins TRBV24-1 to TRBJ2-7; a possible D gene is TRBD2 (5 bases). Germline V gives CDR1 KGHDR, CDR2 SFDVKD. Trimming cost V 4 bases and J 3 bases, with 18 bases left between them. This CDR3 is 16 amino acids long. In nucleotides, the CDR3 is TGTGCCACCAGTGACCCGTTGACAAACCGGGGCTACGAGCAGTACGTC. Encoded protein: CATSDPLTNRGYEQYV.

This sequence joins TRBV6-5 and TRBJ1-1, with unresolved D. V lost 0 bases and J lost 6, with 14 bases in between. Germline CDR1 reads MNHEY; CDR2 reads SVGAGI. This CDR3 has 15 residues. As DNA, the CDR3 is TGTGCCAGCAGTTACTCAGGAGGGAACTTCGCTGAAGCTTTCTTT. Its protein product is CASSYSGGNFAEAFF.

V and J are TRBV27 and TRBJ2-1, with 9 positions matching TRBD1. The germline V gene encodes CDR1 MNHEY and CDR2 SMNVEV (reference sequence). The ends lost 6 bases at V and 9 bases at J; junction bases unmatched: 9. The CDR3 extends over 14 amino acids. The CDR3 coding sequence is TGTGCCAGCAGCAGGGGACAGGGATCATCTGAGCAGTTCTTC. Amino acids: CASSRGQGSSEQFF.

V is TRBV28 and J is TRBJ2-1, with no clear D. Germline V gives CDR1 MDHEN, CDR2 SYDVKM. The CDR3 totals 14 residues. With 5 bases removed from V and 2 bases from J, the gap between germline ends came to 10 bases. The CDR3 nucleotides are TGTGCCAGCAGTAGTAGCCTTACCTACAATGAGCAGTTCTTC. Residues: CASSSSLTYNEQFF.

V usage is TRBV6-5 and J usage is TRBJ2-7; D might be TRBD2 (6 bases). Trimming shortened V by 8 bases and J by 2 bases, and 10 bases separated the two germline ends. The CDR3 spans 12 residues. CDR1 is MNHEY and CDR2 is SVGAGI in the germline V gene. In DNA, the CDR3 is TGTGCCAGCCGGGACTCTGCCTACGAGCAGTACTTC. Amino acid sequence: CASRDSAYEQYF.

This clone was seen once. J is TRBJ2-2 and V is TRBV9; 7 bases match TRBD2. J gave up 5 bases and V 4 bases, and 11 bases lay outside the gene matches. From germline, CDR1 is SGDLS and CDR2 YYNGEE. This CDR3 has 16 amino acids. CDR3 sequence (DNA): TGTGCCAGCAGCCCAAGCGGAACTAGCGTAACCGGGGAGCTGTTTTTT. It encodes CASSPSGTSVTGELFF.

In nucleotides, the CDR3 is TGTGCCAGCAGTGCCCGGGGGGGGGTCCACGAGCAGTACTTC. Encoded protein: CASSARGGVHEQYF. The chain employs TRBV25-1 and TRBJ2-7; 8 bases map to TRBD2. The junction had 7 bases not matched to a gene; V was cut back by 4 bases and J by 5 bases. From germline, CDR1 is MGHDK and CDR2 SYGVNS. The CDR3 extends over 14 amino acids.

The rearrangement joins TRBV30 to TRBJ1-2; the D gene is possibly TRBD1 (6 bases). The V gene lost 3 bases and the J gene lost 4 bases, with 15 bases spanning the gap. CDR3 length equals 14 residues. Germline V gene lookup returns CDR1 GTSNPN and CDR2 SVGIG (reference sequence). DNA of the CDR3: TGTGCCTGGAGGTTACAGGGCCTTGGCTATGGCTACACCTTC. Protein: CAWRLQGLGYGYTF.

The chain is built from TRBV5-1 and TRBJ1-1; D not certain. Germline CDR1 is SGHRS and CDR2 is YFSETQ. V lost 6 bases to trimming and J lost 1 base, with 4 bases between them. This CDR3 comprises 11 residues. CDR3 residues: CASTSNTEAFF. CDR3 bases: TGCGCCAGCACCTCGAACACTGAAGCTTTCTTT. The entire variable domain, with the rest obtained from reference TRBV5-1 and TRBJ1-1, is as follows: KAGVTQTPRYLIKTRGQQVTLSCSPISGHRSVSWYQQTPGQGLQFLFEYFSETQRNKGNFPGRFSGRQFSNSRSEMNVSTLELGDSALYLCASTSNTEAFFGQGTRLTVV.

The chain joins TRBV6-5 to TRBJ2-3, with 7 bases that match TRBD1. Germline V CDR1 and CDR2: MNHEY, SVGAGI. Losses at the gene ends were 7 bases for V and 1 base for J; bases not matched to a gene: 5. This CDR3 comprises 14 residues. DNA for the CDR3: TGTGCCAGCATGAGAGGACAGGGCACAGATACGCAGTATTTT. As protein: CASMRGQGTDTQYF.

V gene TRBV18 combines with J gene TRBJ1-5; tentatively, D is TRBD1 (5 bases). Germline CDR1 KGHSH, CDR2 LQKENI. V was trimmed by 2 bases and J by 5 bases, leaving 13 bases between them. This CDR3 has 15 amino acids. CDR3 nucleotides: TGTGCCAGCTCACCAGGGGGAGGCGAGGATCAGCCCCAGCATTTT. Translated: CASSPGGGEDQPQHF.

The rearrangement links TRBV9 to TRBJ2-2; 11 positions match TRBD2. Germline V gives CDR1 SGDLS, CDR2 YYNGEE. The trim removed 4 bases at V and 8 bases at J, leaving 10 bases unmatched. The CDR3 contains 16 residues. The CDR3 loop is CASSPLAGGAPGELFF. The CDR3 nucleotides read TGTGCCAGCAGCCCTTTAGCGGGAGGGGCGCCGGGGGAGCTGTTTTTT.

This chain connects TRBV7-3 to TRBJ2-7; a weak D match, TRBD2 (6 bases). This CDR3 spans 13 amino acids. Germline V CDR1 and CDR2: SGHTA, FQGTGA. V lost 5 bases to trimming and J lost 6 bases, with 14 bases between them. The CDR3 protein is CASSPGGSGEQYF. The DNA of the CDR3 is TGTGCCAGCAGCCCTGGGGGGTCTGGCGAGCAGTACTTC.

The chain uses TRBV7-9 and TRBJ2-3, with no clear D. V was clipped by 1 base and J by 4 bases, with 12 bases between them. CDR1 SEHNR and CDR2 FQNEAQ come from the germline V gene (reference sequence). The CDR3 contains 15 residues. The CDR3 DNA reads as TGTGCCAGCAGCTTAGTGATTCCGGGTTCAGATACGCAGTATTTT. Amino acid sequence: CASSLVIPGSDTQYF.

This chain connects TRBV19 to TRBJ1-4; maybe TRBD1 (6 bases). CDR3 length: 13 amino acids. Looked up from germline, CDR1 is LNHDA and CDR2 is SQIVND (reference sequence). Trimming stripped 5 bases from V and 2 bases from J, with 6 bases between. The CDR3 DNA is TGTGCCAGTAGTGGGGGCACTAATGAAAAACTGTTTTTT. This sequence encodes CASSGGTNEKLFF.

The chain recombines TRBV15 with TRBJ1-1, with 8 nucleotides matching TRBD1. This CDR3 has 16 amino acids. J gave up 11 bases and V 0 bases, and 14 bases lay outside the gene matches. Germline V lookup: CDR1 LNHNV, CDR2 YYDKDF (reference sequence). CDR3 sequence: CATSRDQGLTGAGAFF. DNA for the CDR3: TGTGCCACCAGCAGAGATCAGGGTCTGACAGGGGCCGGGGCTTTCTTT.

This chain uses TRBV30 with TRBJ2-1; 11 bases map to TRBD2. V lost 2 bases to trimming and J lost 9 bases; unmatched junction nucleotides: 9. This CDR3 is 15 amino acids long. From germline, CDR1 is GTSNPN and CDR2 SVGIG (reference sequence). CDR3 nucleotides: TGTGCCTGGAGTTTGAGACTAGCGGGATTGGGTGAGCAGTTCTTC. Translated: CAWSLRLAGLGEQFF.

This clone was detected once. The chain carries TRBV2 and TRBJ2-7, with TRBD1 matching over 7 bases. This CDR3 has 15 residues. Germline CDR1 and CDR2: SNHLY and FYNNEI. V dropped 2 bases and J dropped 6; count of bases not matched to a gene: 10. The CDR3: CASSEQGVGSGEQYF. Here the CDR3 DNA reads TGTGCCAGCAGTGAACAGGGGGTGGGTAGTGGCGAGCAGTACTTC.

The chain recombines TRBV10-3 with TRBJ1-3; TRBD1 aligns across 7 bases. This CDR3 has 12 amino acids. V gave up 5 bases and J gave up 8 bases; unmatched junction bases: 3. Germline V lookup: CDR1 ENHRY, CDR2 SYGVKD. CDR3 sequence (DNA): TGTGCCATCAGTCCAACAGGGGACACCATATATTTT. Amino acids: CAISPTGDTIYF.

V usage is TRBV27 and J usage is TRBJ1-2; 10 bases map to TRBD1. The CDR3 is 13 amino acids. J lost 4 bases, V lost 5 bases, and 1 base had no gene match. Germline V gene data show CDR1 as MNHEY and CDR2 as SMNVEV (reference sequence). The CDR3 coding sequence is TGTGCCAGCAGTCGGGACAGGGGCTATGGCTACACCTTC. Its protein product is CASSRDRGYGYTF.

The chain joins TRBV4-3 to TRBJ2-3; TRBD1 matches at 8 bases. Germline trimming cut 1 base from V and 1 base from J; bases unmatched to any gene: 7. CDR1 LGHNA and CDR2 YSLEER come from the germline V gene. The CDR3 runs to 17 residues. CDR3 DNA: TGCGCCAGCAGCCAAGTTATGACAGGGGTGGGCACAGATACGCAGTATTTT. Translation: CASSQVMTGVGTDTQYF.

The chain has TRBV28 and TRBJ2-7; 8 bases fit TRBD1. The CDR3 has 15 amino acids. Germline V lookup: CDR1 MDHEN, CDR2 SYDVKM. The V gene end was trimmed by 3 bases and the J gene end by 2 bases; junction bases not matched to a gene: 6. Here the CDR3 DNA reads TGTGCCAGCAGTTTTCTCAGGGGGCTTGCCTACGAGCAGTACTTC. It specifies CASSFLRGLAYEQYF.

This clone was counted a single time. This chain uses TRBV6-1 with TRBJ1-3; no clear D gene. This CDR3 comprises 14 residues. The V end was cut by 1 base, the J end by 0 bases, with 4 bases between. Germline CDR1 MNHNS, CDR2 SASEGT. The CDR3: CASSEGSSGNTIYF. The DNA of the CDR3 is TGTGCCAGCAGTGAAGGCAGCTCTGGAAACACCATATATTTT.

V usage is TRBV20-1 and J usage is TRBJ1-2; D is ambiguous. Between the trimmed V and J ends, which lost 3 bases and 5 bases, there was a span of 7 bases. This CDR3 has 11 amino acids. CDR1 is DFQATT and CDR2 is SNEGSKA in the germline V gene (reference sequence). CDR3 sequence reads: CSARFLYGYTF. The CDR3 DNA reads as TGCAGTGCTAGGTTTCTTTATGGCTACACCTTC.

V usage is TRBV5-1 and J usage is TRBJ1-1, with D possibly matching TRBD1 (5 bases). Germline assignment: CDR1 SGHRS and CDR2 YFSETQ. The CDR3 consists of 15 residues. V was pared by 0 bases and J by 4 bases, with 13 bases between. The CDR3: CASSLGFGGSTEAFF. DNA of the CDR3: TGCGCCAGCAGCTTGGGGTTCGGGGGAAGCACTGAAGCTTTCTTT.

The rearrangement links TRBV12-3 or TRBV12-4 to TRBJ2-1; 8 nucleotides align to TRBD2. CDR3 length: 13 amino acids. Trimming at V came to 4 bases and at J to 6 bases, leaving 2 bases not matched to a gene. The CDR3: CASSWLAGNEQFF. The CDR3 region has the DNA TGTGCCAGCAGTTGGCTAGCGGGCAATGAGCAGTTCTTC.

The CDR3 region has the DNA TGTGCCAGCTCACCTTTAGGGACAGGGTTCGACTATGGCTACACCTTC. This sequence encodes CASSPLGTGFDYGYTF. The rearrangement links TRBV18 to TRBJ1-2; the match to TRBD1 covers 9 bases. Germline V gives CDR1 KGHSH, CDR2 LQKENI. The V segment lost 3 bases and the J segment 3 bases; nucleotides outside the gene matches: 8. The CDR3 runs to 16 residues.